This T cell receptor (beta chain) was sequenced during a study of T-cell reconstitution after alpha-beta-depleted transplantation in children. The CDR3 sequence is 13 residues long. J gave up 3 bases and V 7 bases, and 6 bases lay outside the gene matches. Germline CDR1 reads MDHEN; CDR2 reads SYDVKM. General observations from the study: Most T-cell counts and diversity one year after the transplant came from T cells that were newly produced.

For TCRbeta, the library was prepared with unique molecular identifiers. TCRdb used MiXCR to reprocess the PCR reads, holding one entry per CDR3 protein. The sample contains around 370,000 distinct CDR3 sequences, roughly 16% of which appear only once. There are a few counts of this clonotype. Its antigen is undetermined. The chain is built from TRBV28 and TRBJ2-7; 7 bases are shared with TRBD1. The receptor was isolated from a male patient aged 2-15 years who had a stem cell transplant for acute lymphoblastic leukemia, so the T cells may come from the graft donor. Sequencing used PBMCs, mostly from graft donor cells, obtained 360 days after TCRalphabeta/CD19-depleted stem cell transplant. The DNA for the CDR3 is TGTGCCAGCACCCCGGGACAGTTCTACGAGCAGTACTTC. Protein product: CASTPGQFYEQYF. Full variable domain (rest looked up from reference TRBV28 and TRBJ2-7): DVKVTQSSRYLVKRTGEKVFLECVQDMDHENMFWYRQDPGLGLRLIYFSYDVKMKEKGDIPEGYSVSREKKERFSLILESASTNQTSMYLCASTPGQFYEQYFGPGTRLTVT.